The rows below give T cell receptor beta chains drawn from one sample of a study of radiation and T cells in renal cell carcinoma. Profiling relied on immunoSEQ multiplex PCR, and the TCRdb table lists in-frame clones only, not all of them. The repertoire consists of 100,000 to 150,000 clones, with approximately 80% occurring once and the leading ten covering 1.9%. The source was blood, collected from a patient whose treatment included radiotherapy and nephrectomy. Receptor source: a woman aged 60 to 75 with renal cell carcinoma. CDR3s include the opening cysteine and the closing phenylalanine or tryptophan. The D gene is left open where the match is weak. Rows may omit the clone size; those that give it use once, few, many or a size class.

>TRBV7-2|NA|NA|TRBJ1-1
CASSLEGPGVNTEAFF
TGTGCCAGCAGCTTAGAAGGGCCAGGAGTGAACACTGAAGCTTTCTTT
>TRBV18|NA|NA|TRBJ1-1
CASSPTLPDWDTEAFF
TGTGCCAGCTCACCAACGTTGCCCGACTGGGACACTGAAGCTTTCTTT
>TRBV9|NA|NA|TRBJ2-2
CASSVDVSANTGELFF
TGTGCCAGCAGCGTAGATGTTAGCGCGAACACCGGGGAGCTGTTTTTT
>TRBV5-1|NA|once|TRBJ2-7
CASSKESQSYEQYF
TGCGCCAGCAGCAAAGAGAGCCAGTCCTACGAGCAGTACTTC
>TRBV2|NA|NA|TRBJ2-2
CASSEAGELFF
TGTGCCAGCAGTGAAGCCGGGGAGCTGTTTTTT
>TRBV15|TRBD1|NA|TRBJ1-5
CATSRGGQGVDGNQPQHF
TGTGCCACCAGCAGAGGGGGACAGGGGGTCGACGGCAATCAGCCCCAGCATTTT
>TRBV6-1|TRBD1|NA|TRBJ2-1
CASSEWDRDHEQFF
TGTGCCAGCAGTGAATGGGACAGGGACCATGAGCAGTTCTTC
>TRBV11-2|TRBD2|NA|TRBJ2-2
CASSLEVAGGHYTGELFF
TGTGCCAGCAGCTTAGAAGTAGCGGGGGGGCATTACACCGGGGAGCTGTTTTTT
>TRBV18|TRBD1|NA|TRBJ1-5
CASSRLPFGTGDYQPQHF
TGTGCCAGCTCACGTTTGCCCTTTGGGACAGGGGATTATCAGCCCCAGCATTTT
>TRBV29-1|TRBD2|once|TRBJ2-2
CSVVAGEGTGELFF
TGCAGCGTAGTGGCGGGAGAGGGCACCGGGGAGCTGTTTTTT
>TRBV29-1|NA|NA|TRBJ2-7
CSVFGGGQGYEQYF
TGCAGCGTTTTTGGCGGAGGGCAGGGCTACGAGCAGTACTTC
>TRBV10-3|NA|once|TRBJ1-4
CAISESTNEKLFF
TGTGCCATCAGTGAGTCGACTAATGAAAAACTGTTTTTT
>TRBV7-3|NA|few|TRBJ1-5
CASSLLQGTPQHF
TGTGCCAGCAGCTTGTTACAGGGTACGCCCCAGCATTTT
>TRBV4-2|NA|NA|TRBJ2-5
CASSQLGQNQETQYF
TGTGCCAGCAGCCAACTTGGACAGAACCAAGAGACCCAGTACTTC